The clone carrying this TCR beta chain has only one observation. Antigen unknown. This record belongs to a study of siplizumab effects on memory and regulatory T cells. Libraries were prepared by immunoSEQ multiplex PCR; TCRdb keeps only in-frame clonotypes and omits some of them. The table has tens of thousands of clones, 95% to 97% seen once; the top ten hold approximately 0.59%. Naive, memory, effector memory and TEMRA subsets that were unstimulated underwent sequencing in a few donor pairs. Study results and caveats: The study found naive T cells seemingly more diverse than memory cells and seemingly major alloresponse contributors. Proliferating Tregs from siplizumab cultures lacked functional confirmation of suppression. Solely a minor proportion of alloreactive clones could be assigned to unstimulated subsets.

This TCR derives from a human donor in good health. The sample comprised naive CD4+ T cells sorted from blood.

The CDR3 sequence: CASSLPRGYEQYF. The DNA of the CDR3 is TGCGCCAGCAGCTTGCCTAGGGGATACGAGCAGTACTTC. The chain is built from TRBV5-1 and TRBJ2-7, with TRBD1 as a possible D gene (5 bases). The V gene's germline CDR1 is SGHRS and CDR2 YFSETQ. This CDR3 spans 13 amino acids. Deletions cut 1 base from V and 4 bases from J, with 9 bases between.